Listed here is a single TCR beta chain. The antigen remains undetermined. The data were obtained in a study of T-cell memory formation after mild COVID-19. Study-wide background: The TCR clusters were mostly specific to one donor.

One entry per CDR3 protein, called by TCRdb with MiXCR from the 5' RACE reads. Here the sample spans roughly 140,000 distinct CDR3 sequences, 14% being singletons. Study-wide results and caveats: Clones contracting over day 15 to 85 were CD4/CD8 balanced, with later expanders leaning CD4+.

The clonotype comes from an adult woman who had mild COVID-19 (a few samples of this study predate the infection). Cell type and time point are not known. The sequencing sample was made of PBMCs or a T cell subset sorted from them (not recorded which).

CDR3 amino acids: CASSQTSLGRLRGNEQFF. The CDR3 DNA sequence: TGTGCCAGCAGTCAAACTAGCCTAGGGCGGCTACGGGGGAATGAGCAGTTCTTC. The gene calls are TRBV6-6 and TRBJ2-1; weak D call: TRBD2 (6 bases). V lost 5 bases and J lost 7, with 27 bases in between. The CDR3 is 18 amino acids. Germline loops: CDR1 MNHNY, CDR2 SVGAGI (reference sequence).